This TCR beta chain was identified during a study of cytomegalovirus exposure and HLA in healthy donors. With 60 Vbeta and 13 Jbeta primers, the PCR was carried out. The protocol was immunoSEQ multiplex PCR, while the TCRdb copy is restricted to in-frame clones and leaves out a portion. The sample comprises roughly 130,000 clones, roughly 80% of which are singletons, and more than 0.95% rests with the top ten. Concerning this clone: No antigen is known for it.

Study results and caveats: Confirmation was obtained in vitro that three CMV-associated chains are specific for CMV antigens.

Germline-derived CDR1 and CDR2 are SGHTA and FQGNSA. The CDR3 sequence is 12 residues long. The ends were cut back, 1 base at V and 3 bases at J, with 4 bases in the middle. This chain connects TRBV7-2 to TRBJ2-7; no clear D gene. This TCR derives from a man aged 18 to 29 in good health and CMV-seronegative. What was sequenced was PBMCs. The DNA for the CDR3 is TGTGCCAGCAGCTTAGATAACTACGAGCAGTACTTC. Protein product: CASSLDNYEQYF.